This T cell receptor beta chain was identified in a study of T cell clonality in common variable immunodeficiency. Study-wide results and caveats: Fewer deletions and N-nucleotide insertions were reportedly seen in common variable immunodeficiency TCR beta sequences. Repertoire-complication correlations in CVID were limited by patient heterogeneity.

This clone has at least ten counts. The antigen is not known. The CDR3 is cut off 3 residues early in the read; its end comes from the germline J gene. Germline CDR1 reads SGHDN; CDR2 reads FVKESK. Trimming took 1 base from V and 5 from J, leaving 10 bases between them. This CDR3 region has 14 residues. TCRdb's copy holds only in-frame clones and misses some; the assay was immunoSEQ multiplex PCR. This repertoire holds 40,000 to 45,000 clones, and none appear only once. The receptor was derived from a person aged 18 to 70 in good health. The specimen sequenced was peripheral blood mononuclear cells. The chain carries TRBV14 and TRBJ2-3; a possible D gene is TRBD2 (5 bases). The CDR3 region is CASSQVPGGDTQYF. The covered CDR3 bases are TGTGCCAGCAGCCAAGTCCCAGGAGGAGATACG.